This T cell receptor (beta chain) derives from a study of T cells in Graves' hyperthyroidism and ophthalmopathy. Study results and limitations: Among thyroid clonotypes expanded above 0.001, most also appeared in blood.

Comments on this clonotype: No antigen is known for it.

Researchers took RNA transcripts and amplified the TCR beta CDR3 regions from them. The HTBI primer set drove a first-round RT-PCR of the TCR CDR3. TCRdb ran MiXCR on the multiplex PCR reads and lists one entry per CDR3 protein. The sample gives approximately 600,000 distinct CDR3 sequences, roughly 20% of which show up once; over 30% is in the top ten. J lost 8 bases, V lost 6 bases, and 12 bases had no gene match. CDR3 length equals 15 residues. In germline, CDR1 is MNHNS, CDR2 SASEGT. The sequence derives from a man aged 25 to 45 with Graves' ophthalmopathy. Sequenced sample: blood. The chain joins TRBV6-1 to TRBJ2-1; 8 bases align to TRBD2. Written as DNA, the CDR3 is TGTGCCAGCAGCCCTTCGGGGCGGGGGGCCTATGAGCAGTTCTTC. Translated: CASSPSGRGAYEQFF.